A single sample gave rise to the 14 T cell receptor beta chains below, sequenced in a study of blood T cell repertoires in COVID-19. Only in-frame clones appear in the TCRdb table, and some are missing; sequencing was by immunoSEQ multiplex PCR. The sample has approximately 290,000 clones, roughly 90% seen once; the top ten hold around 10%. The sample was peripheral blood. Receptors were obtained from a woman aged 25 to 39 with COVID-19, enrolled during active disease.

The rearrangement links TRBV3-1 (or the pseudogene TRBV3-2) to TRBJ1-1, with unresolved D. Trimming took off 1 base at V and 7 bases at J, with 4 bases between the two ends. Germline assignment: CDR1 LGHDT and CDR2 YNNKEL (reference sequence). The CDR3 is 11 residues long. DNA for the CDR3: TGTGCCAGCAGCCAAGGGCTTGAAGCTTTCTTT. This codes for CASSQGLEAFF.

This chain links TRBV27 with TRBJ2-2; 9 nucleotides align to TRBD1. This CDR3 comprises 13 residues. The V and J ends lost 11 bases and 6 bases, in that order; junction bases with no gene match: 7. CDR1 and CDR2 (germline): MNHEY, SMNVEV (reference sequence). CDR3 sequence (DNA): TGTGCCGTAGGGGACAGGGTCGCCGGGGAGCTGTTTTTT. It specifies CAVGDRVAGELFF.

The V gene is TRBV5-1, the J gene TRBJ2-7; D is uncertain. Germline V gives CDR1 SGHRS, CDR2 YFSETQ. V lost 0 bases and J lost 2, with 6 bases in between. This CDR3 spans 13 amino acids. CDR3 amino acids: CASSLVEAYEQYF. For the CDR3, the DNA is TGCGCCAGCAGCTTGGTAGAAGCCTACGAGCAGTACTTC. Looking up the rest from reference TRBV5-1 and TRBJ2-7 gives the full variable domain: KAGVTQTPRYLIKTRGQQVTLSCSPISGHRSVSWYQQTPGQGLQFLFEYFSETQRNKGNFPGRFSGRQFSNSRSEMNVSTLELGDSALYLCASSLVEAYEQYFGPGTRLTVT.

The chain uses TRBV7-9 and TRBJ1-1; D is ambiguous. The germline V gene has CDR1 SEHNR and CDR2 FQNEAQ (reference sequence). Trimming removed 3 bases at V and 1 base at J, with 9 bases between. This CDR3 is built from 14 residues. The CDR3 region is CASSFTGSNTEAFF. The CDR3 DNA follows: TGTGCCAGCAGCTTTACGGGATCGAACACTGAAGCTTTCTTT.

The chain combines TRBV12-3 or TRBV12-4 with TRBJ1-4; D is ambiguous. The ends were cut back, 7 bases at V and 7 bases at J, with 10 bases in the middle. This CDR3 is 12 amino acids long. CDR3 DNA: TGTGCCAGCACGTTGCTAAGTGAAAAACTGTTTTTT. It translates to CASTLLSEKLFF.

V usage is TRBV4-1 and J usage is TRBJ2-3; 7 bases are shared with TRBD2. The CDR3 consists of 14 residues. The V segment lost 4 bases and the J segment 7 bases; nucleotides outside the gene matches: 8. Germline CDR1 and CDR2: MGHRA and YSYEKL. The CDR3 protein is CASSPGGRGYTQYF. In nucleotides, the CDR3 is TGCGCCAGCAGCCCGGGGGGTAGGGGCTATACGCAGTATTTT.

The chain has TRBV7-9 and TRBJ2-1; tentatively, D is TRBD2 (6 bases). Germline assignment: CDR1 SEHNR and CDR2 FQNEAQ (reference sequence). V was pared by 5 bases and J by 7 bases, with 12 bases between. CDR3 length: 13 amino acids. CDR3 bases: TGTGCCAGCAGCCGGTCCGCGGGGAATGAGCAGTTCTTC. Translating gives CASSRSAGNEQFF.

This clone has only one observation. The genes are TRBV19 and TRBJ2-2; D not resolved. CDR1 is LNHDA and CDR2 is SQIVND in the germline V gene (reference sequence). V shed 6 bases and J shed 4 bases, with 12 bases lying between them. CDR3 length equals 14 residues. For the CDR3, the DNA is TGTGCCAGTAGCCCCTTCCACAGCACCGGGGAGCTGTTTTTT. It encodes CASSPFHSTGELFF.

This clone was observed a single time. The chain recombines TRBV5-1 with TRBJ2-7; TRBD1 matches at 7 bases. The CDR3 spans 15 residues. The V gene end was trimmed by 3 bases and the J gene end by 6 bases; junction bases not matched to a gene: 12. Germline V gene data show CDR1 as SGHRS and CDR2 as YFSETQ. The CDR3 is CASSSGWTGSGEQYF. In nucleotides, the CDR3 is TGCGCCAGCAGCTCCGGTTGGACAGGTTCCGGCGAGCAGTACTTC.

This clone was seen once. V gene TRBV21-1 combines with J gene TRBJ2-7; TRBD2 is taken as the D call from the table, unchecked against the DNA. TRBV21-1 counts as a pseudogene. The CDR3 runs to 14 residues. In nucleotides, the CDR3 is TGTGCCAGCAGCAAAGCGCGATCAGCGGGTGAGCAGTACTTC. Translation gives CASSKARSAGEQYF.

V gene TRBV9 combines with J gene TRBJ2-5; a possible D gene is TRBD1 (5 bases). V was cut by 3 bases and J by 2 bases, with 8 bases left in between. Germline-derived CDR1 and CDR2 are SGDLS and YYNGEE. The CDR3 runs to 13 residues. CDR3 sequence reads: CASSGQIQETQYF. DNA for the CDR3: TGTGCCAGCAGCGGACAGATACAAGAGACCCAGTACTTC.

Here the CDR3 reads CASSLRDSSYEQYF. The CDR3 DNA reads TGTGCCAGCAGCTTAAGGGACAGTTCCTACGAGCAGTACTTC. This rearrangement joins TRBV5-6 to TRBJ2-7, with 7 bases matching TRBD1. V was pared by 2 bases and J by 1 base, with 3 bases of the junction left unmatched. Germline V CDR1 and CDR2: SGHDT, YYEEEE. The CDR3 covers 14 residues.

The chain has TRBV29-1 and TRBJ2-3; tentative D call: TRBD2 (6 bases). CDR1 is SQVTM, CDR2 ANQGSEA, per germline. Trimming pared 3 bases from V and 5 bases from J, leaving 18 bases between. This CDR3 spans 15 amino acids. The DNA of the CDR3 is TGCAGCGTTGACGGACTATCAAGGGCGGTAGATACGCAGTATTTT. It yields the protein CSVDGLSRAVDTQYF.

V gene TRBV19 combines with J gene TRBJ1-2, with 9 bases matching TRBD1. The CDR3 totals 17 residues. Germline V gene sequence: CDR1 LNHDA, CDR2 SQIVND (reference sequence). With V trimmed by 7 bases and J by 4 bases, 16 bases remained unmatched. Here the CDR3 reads CASTKTGGGSDFYGYTF. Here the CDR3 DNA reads TGTGCCAGTACCAAGACAGGGGGAGGGTCTGATTTCTATGGCTACACCTTC. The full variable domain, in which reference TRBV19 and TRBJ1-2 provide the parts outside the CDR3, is DGGITQSPKYLFRKEGQNVTLSCEQNLNHDAMYWYRQDPGQGLRLIYYSQIVNDFQKGDIAEGYSVSREKKESFPLTVTSAQKNPTAFYLCASTKTGGGSDFYGYTFGSGTRLTVV.